The 17 T cell receptor beta chains below were found in one sample sequenced in a study of cytomegalovirus exposure and HLA in healthy donors. 60 Vbeta and 13 Jbeta primers were used in PCR. The protocol was immunoSEQ multiplex PCR, while the TCRdb copy is restricted to in-frame clones and leaves out a portion. The data show hundreds of thousands of clones, with around 64% seen just once and approximately 2.5% held by the top ten. The specimen sequenced was PBMCs. Receptors originate from a man aged 35 to 55 in good health and CMV-seropositive.

The V call is TRBV6-5, the J call TRBJ2-1; 9 nucleotides align to TRBD2. Germline V lookup: CDR1 MNHEY, CDR2 SVGAGI. V was pared by 10 bases and J by 5 bases, with 9 bases of the junction left unmatched. The CDR3 runs 14 residues. In DNA form, the CDR3 reads TGTGCCACATGGAAGCGGGGGGCAGACAATGAGCAGTTCTTC. This sequence encodes CATWKRGADNEQFF.

This CDR3 is CASSAGGTEAFF. For the CDR3, the DNA is TGTGCCAGCAGCGCCGGGGGTACTGAAGCTTTCTTT. The rearrangement joins TRBV9 to TRBJ1-1, with D perhaps matching TRBD1 (5 bases). Germline loops: CDR1 SGDLS, CDR2 YYNGEE. V lost 3 bases and J lost 5, with 8 bases in between. The CDR3 runs 12 residues.

This clone was seen more than once but under ten times. The rearrangement joins TRBV6-5 to TRBJ1-4; maybe TRBD1 (6 bases). The V end was cut by 2 bases, the J end by 1 base, with 8 bases between. The length of the CDR3 is 15 residues. Germline assignment: CDR1 MNHEY and CDR2 SVGAGI. The CDR3, as DNA: TGTGCCAGCAGTTACATCAGGGGAACTAATGAAAAACTGTTTTTT. This translates into CASSYIRGTNEKLFF.

The V and J genes are TRBV19 and TRBJ1-2; 7 bases are shared with TRBD1. CDR1 LNHDA and CDR2 SQIVND come from the germline V gene (reference sequence). This CDR3 is built from 13 residues. V gave up 7 bases and J gave up 5 bases; unmatched junction bases: 7. CDR3 region: CASTDRASYGYTF. The CDR3 DNA reads TGTGCCAGTACCGACAGGGCCAGTTATGGCTACACCTTC.

V and J are TRBV15 and TRBJ1-1; D not resolved. CDR1 and CDR2 (germline): LNHNV, YYDKDF (reference sequence). The CDR3 is 14 amino acids. V lost 6 bases and J lost 8, with 19 bases in between. The CDR3 nucleotides are TGTGCCACCAGAGGAGGCACCCCGGCGGGGGAAGCTTTCTTT. It yields the protein CATRGGTPAGEAFF.

This clone has a handful of counts. The gene calls are TRBV6-5 and TRBJ2-7, with 8 bases fitting TRBD1. This CDR3 has 15 amino acids. Germline V gene sequence: CDR1 MNHEY, CDR2 SVGAGI. Germline trimming cut 3 bases from V and 7 bases from J; bases unmatched to any gene: 11. CDR3: CASSYSPQGAGEQYF. CDR3 coding DNA: TGTGCCAGCAGTTATTCCCCCCAGGGGGCTGGAGAGCAGTACTTC.

The chain links TRBV6-1 to TRBJ2-7; 11 bases match TRBD1. The CDR3 covers 16 residues. Germline assignment: CDR1 MNHNS and CDR2 SASEGT. V dropped 4 bases and J dropped 5; count of bases not matched to a gene: 10. In DNA, the CDR3 is TGTGCCAGCAGTGCGTCCGGGACAGGGGGTGACCACGAGCAGTACTTC. It encodes CASSASGTGGDHEQYF.

The chain links TRBV14 to TRBJ1-5; D gene unclear. CDR3 length equals 15 residues. Germline V lookup: CDR1 SGHDN, CDR2 FVKESK. V was clipped by 4 bases and J by 3 bases, with 13 bases between them. CDR3: CASSPWASPNQPQHF. The CDR3 nucleotides read TGTGCCAGCAGCCCCTGGGCCTCCCCCAATCAGCCCCAGCATTTT.

The chain carries TRBV27 and TRBJ1-3, with TRBD1 identical over 8 bases. CDR3 length: 18 amino acids. With 1 base clipped from V and 0 bases from J, the junction kept 8 bases outside the gene matches. Germline assignment: CDR1 MNHEY and CDR2 SMNVEV (reference sequence). In DNA, the CDR3 is TGTGCCAGCAGTTTATACGGGACAGGTCCTAGCTCTGGAAACACCATATATTTT. It encodes CASSLYGTGPSSGNTIYF.

The chain employs TRBV5-4 and TRBJ2-3, with 9 bases fitting TRBD1. CDR1 is SGHNT and CDR2 is YYREEE in the germline V gene (reference sequence). The CDR3 covers 14 residues. The J segment lost 6 bases and the V segment lost 4 bases, leaving 6 bases of the junction unmatched. The CDR3 nucleotides are TGTGCCAGCAGCCTCGGGACAGGGAAGGATACGCAGTATTTT. This gives the protein CASSLGTGKDTQYF.

The chain combines TRBV27 with TRBJ1-2; 7 positions match TRBD1. The V gene's germline CDR1 is MNHEY and CDR2 SMNVEV (reference sequence). V was clipped by 3 bases and J by 8 bases; unmatched bases: 9. The CDR3 length is 14 residues. The DNA of the CDR3 is TGTGCCAGCAGTTTCTCGGACAGGCACGGGGGCTACACCTTC. Its protein is CASSFSDRHGGYTF.

This clone was observed a handful of times. The chain is built from TRBV19 and TRBJ1-5; D unclear. CDR1 and CDR2 from the germline V gene are LNHDA and SQIVND (reference sequence). V lost 3 bases to trimming and J lost 6 bases, with 9 bases between them. This CDR3 region has 13 residues. The CDR3 protein is CASSIPSLQPQHF. In DNA, the CDR3 is TGTGCCAGTAGTATCCCCTCTCTTCAGCCCCAGCATTTT.

This chain uses TRBV15 with TRBJ1-5; D is possibly TRBD1 (6 bases). Deletions cut 5 bases from V and 1 base from J, with 12 bases between. This CDR3 spans 15 amino acids. Germline loops: CDR1 LNHNV, CDR2 YYDKDF (reference sequence). CDR3 sequence: CATSPWGQSNQPQHF. The DNA for the CDR3 is TGTGCCACCAGCCCCTGGGGGCAAAGCAATCAGCCCCAGCATTTT.

This clone was recorded a few times. The V and J genes are TRBV10-3 and TRBJ1-4; TRBD1 matches 7 bases. The V gene end was trimmed by 4 bases and the J gene end by 11 bases; junction bases not matched to a gene: 4. Germline V gene data show CDR1 as ENHRY and CDR2 as SYGVKD. There are 12 residues in the CDR3. The CDR3 spells CAISADREKLFF. CDR3 sequence (DNA): TGTGCCATCAGTGCCGACAGGGAGAAACTGTTTTTT.

The sample holds a few counts of this clone. This chain connects TRBV11-2 to TRBJ2-1, with a possible D match to TRBD2 (5 bases). Germline V CDR1 and CDR2: SGHAT, FQNNGV. This CDR3 has 14 residues. The ends were cut back, 1 base at V and 7 bases at J, with 11 bases in the middle. CDR3: CASSLAWGANEQFF. For the CDR3, the DNA is TGTGCCAGCAGCTTAGCGTGGGGAGCAAATGAGCAGTTCTTC.

V usage is TRBV15 and J usage is TRBJ2-2; maybe TRBD1 (5 bases). Per the germline V gene, CDR1 is LNHNV and CDR2 is YYDKDF (reference sequence). The CDR3 contains 18 residues. Trimming removed 4 bases at V and 7 bases at J, with 25 bases between. CDR3: CATSNSLLEDSQNGELFF. DNA for the CDR3: TGTGCCACCAGCAACAGTCTGCTAGAAGACAGCCAGAACGGGGAGCTGTTTTTT.

The rearrangement uses TRBV11-3 and TRBJ2-2; TRBD1 matches at 7 bases. The CDR3 totals 14 residues. V was clipped by 5 bases and J by 6 bases; unmatched bases: 6. Germline CDR1 reads SGHNT; CDR2 reads YENEEA. The CDR3 region has the DNA TGTGCCAGCAGCAGACAGGGTCCGGCCGGGGAGCTGTTTTTT. This gives the protein CASSRQGPAGELFF.